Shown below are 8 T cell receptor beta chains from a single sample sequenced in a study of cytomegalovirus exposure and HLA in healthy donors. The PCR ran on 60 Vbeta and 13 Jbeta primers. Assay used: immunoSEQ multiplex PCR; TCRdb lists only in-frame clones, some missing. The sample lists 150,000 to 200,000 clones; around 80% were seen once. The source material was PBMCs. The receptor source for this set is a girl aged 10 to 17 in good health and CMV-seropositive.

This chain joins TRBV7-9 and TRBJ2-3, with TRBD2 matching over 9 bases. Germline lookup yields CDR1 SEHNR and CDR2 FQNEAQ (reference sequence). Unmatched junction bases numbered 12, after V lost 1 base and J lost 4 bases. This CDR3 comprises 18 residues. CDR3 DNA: TGTGCCAGCAGCTTAGGAGGGGGTGTAGCGGGAGCCCCAGATACGCAGTATTTT. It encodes CASSLGGGVAGAPDTQYF.

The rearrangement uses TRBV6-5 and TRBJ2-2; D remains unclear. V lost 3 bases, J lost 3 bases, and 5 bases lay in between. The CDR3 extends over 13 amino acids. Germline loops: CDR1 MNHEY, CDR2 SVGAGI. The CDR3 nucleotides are TGTGCCAGCAGTTATTATGACACCGGGGAGCTGTTTTTT. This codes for CASSYYDTGELFF.

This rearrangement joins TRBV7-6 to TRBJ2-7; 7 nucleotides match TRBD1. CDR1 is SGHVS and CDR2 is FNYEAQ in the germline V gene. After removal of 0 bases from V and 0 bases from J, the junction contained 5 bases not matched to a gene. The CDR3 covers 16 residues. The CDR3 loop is CASSLAEGAVSYEQYF. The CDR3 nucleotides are TGTGCCAGCAGCTTAGCCGAGGGGGCCGTCTCCTACGAGCAGTACTTC. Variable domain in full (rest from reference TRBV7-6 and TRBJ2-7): GAGVSQSPRYKVTKRGQDVALRCDPISGHVSLYWYRQALGQGPEFLTYFNYEAQQDKSGLPNDRFSAERPEGSISTLTIQRTEQRDSAMYRCASSLAEGAVSYEQYFGPGTRLTVT.

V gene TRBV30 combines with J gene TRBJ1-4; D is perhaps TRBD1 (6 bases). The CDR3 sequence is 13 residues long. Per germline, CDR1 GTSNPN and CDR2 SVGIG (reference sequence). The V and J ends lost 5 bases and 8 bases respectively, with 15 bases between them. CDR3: CAWARGIGEKLFF. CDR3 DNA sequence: TGTGCCTGGGCAAGGGGGATTGGAGAAAAACTGTTTTTT.

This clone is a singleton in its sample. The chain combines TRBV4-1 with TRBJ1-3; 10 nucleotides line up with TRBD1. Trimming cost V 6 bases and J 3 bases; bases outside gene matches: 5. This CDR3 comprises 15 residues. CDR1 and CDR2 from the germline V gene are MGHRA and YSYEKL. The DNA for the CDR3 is TGCGCCAGCAGAAGGACAGGGGGTAATGGAAACACCATATATTTT. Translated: CASRRTGGNGNTIYF.

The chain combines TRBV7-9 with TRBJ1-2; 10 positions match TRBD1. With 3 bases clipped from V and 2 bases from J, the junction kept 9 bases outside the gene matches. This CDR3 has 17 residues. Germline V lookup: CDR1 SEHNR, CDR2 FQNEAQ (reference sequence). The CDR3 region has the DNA TGTGCCAGCAGCTTCCGACAGGGGGCTGGGGGAAACTATGGCTACACCTTC. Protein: CASSFRQGAGGNYGYTF. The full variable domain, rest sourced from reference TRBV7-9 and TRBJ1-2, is DTGVSQNPRHKITKRGQNVTFRCDPISEHNRLYWYRQTLGQGPEFLTYFQNEAQLEKSRLLSDRFSAERPKGSFSTLEIQRTEQGDSAMYLCASSFRQGAGGNYGYTFGSGTRLTVV.

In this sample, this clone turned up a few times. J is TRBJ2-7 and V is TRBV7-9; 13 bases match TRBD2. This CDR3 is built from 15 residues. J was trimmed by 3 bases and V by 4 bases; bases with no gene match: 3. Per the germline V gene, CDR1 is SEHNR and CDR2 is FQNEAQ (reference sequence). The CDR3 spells CASSSTSGRVYEQYF. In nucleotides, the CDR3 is TGTGCCAGCAGCTCCACTAGCGGGAGGGTCTACGAGCAGTACTTC.

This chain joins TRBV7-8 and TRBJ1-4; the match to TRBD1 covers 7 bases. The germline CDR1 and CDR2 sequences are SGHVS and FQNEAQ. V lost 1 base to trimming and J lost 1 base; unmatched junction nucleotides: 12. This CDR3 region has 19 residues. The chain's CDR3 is CASSLEPRGWSRTNEKLFF. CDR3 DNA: TGTGCCAGCAGCTTAGAGCCCAGGGGGTGGAGTCGAACTAATGAAAAACTGTTTTTT.